The clone carrying this T cell receptor beta chain was counted many times. Antigen specificity is unknown. These data are taken from a study of response to subunit inactivated influenza vaccine. Broader study findings: After each seasonal influenza vaccination, few new T cells are recruited, the authors suggested.

TCRdb redid the calling of the RT-PCR reads with MiXCR, one entry per CDR3 protein. The sample carries about 180,000 distinct CDR3 sequences, about 9.3% recorded once. CDR1 DFQATT and CDR2 SNEGSKA come from the germline V gene (reference sequence). The CDR3 contains 13 residues. The V gene end was trimmed by 2 bases and the J gene end by 9 bases; junction bases not matched to a gene: 5. The chain has TRBV20-1 and TRBJ2-1; the match to TRBD1 covers 9 bases. This receptor was taken from a man in his forties or fifties who received an inactivated influenza vaccine. The specimen comprised non-naive T cells sorted from PBMCs, sampled on the day of vaccination. CDR3 coding DNA: TGCAGTGCTAGAACAGGGGGCATTGGTGAGCAGTTCTTC. This sequence encodes CSARTGGIGEQFF.